This T cell receptor beta chain came from a study of CD8 T cells in ankylosing spondylitis. Quantitative 5'-RACE with molecular barcodes generated TCR beta libraries. Using its own MiXCR run on the 5' RACE reads, TCRdb lists one record per CDR3 protein. The sample lists some 200,000 distinct CDR3 sequences; about 7% were seen once. This clonotype was seen ten or more times. The antigen is not known. Study-wide results and caveats: Previous work reported some of these motif variants in the synovial fluid and blood of reactive arthritis. Disease-linked clones reportedly showed significant enrichment in matched ankylosing spondylitis synovial fluid. Within ankylosing spondylitis blood, a TCR beta motif made up of several highly homologous variants appeared to be characteristic. Within peripheral blood, clones linked to disease were CD8+ and relatively rare.

Trimming stripped 4 bases from V and 2 bases from J, with 8 bases between. CDR1 SQVTM and CDR2 ANQGSEA come from the germline V gene. CDR3 length: 12 amino acids. The sample taken for sequencing was blood, either unsorted or a sorted T cell fraction (not recorded which). This receptor was taken from a male donor with ankylosing spondylitis. The chain employs TRBV29-1 and TRBJ1-2; no reliable D call. The chain's CDR3 is CSVVDYNYGYTF. The CDR3 DNA is TGCAGCGTTGTGGACTACAACTATGGCTACACCTTC.